A selection of T cell receptor beta chains follows, all from one sample in a study of blood T cell repertoires in COVID-19. Libraries were prepared by immunoSEQ multiplex PCR; TCRdb keeps only in-frame clonotypes and omits some of them. The sample lists 40,000 to 55,000 clones; roughly 88% were seen once. The sample taken for sequencing was peripheral blood. All receptors come from a human donor in a cohort sampled during active COVID-19. Each CDR3 is given with its conserved first and last residue. D genes are given only for firm matches. Size values are once, few and many counts, or a class for expanded clones, and some rows have none.

V	J	D	size	CDR3	DNA
TRBV6-1	TRBJ2-5	-	-	CASSEEPVPRGETQYF	TGTGCCAGCAGTGAAGAACCTGTTCCTAGAGGGGAGACCCAGTACTTC
TRBV5-5	TRBJ2-3	TRBD2	-	CASSLGAGGSTGTDTQYF	TGTGCCAGCAGCTTGGGAGCGGGAGGGTCAACAGGCACAGATACGCAGTATTTT
TRBV28	TRBJ2-7	TRBD1	-	CASSLDRAREQYF	TGTGCCAGCAGTTTGGACAGGGCGCGCGAGCAGTACTTC
TRBV4-2	TRBJ1-2	-	-	CASSQPMDGIYGYTF	TGTGCCAGCAGCCAACCCATGGACGGGATCTATGGCTACACCTTC
TRBV18	TRBJ2-1	TRBD2	-	CASSPLAGVDYNEQFF	TGTGCCAGCTCACCCTTGGCGGGAGTGGACTACAATGAGCAGTTCTTC
TRBV6-5	TRBJ1-1	-	-	CASTNREGNTEAFF	TGTGCCAGCACCAACAGGGAAGGGAACACTGAAGCTTTCTTT
TRBV7-9	TRBJ2-1	TRBD2	once	CASSLLAGGNNEQFF	TGTGCCAGCAGCTTACTAGCGGGAGGAAACAATGAGCAGTTCTTC
TRBV7-9	TRBJ2-1	TRBD1	few	CASSPHFRDRGHNEQFF	TGTGCCAGCAGCCCCCACTTCCGGGACAGGGGGCACAATGAGCAGTTCTTC
TRBV11-3	TRBJ1-2	TRBD1	-	CASSFDRDYGYTF	TGTGCCAGCAGCTTCGACAGGGACTATGGCTACACCTTC
TRBV9	TRBJ2-3	TRBD1	-	CASSVHGTGLVDTQYF	TGTGCCAGCAGCGTTCATGGGACAGGGTTGGTAGATACGCAGTATTTT
TRBV27	TRBJ2-7	TRBD2	-	CASSAPGTSGIYEQYF	TGTGCCAGCAGTGCCCCCGGGACTAGCGGGATCTACGAGCAGTACTTC
TRBV18	TRBJ1-4	-	-	CASSPYKQGDYEKLFF	TGTGCCAGCTCACCGTATAAGCAGGGTGATTATGAAAAACTGTTTTTT
TRBV28	TRBJ1-1	-	-	CASSRGWTEAFF	TGTGCCAGCAGCAGGGGTTGGACTGAAGCTTTCTTT
TRBV28	TRBJ1-5	TRBD1	once	CASSFGRGTGGSYSNQPQHF	TGTGCCAGCAGTTTTGGACGAGGGACAGGGGGCTCATATAGCAATCAGCCCCAGCATTTT
TRBV15	TRBJ1-1	TRBD1	-	CATSRDYTGDHEAFF	TGTGCCACCAGCAGAGATTACACAGGGGATCATGAAGCTTTCTTT
TRBV7-3	TRBJ1-2	TRBD1	few	CASSLQGEDDGYTF	TGTGCCAGCAGCTTACAGGGGGAGGATGATGGCTACACCTTC
TRBV4-3	TRBJ2-5	TRBD2	-	CASSQGAGPTQYF	TGCGCCAGCAGCCAAGGAGCGGGGCCCACCCAGTACTTC
TRBV3-1/TRBV3-2	TRBJ2-7	TRBD2	-	CASSFLAADYEQYF	TGTGCCAGCAGCTTCCTAGCGGCCGACTACGAGCAGTACTTC
TRBV6-5	TRBJ2-7	TRBD1	-	CASRDRGPLSYEQYF	TGTGCCAGCAGGGACAGGGGGCCCCTCTCCTACGAGCAGTACTTC
TRBV7-2	TRBJ2-7	-	-	CASSSDYLSSYEQYF	TGTGCCAGCAGCTCAGACTACCTTAGCTCCTACGAGCAGTACTTC
TRBV28	TRBJ1-2	-	few	CASSGPGGASYGYTF	TGTGCCAGCAGTGGCCCCGGGGGGGCGTCCTATGGCTACACCTTC
TRBV7-9	TRBJ1-2	TRBD1	-	CASSLSGGGYGYTF	TGTGCCAGCAGCCTCTCAGGGGGCGGCTATGGCTACACCTTC
TRBV5-8	TRBJ2-3	TRBD2	few	CASSLVAGGVTDTQYF	TGTGCCAGCAGCTTGGTCGCGGGAGGGGTCACAGATACGCAGTATTTT
TRBV28	TRBJ2-7	-	-	CASTGRTYEQYF	TGTGCCAGCACCGGGAGAACCTACGAGCAGTACTTC
TRBV19	TRBJ2-1	TRBD2	-	CASSPQGLAGAEQFF	TGTGCCAGTAGTCCTCAGGGACTAGCGGGAGCTGAGCAGTTCTTC
TRBV4-2	TRBJ2-1	TRBD2	-	CASSHALAGGLNEQFF	TGTGCCAGCAGCCACGCACTAGCGGGAGGACTAAATGAGCAGTTCTTC
TRBV14	TRBJ2-7	-	-	CASSLEYRQERSYEQYF	TGTGCCAGCAGCCTCGAGTATCGACAGGAAAGATCCTACGAGCAGTACTTC
TRBV25-1	TRBJ2-2	-	-	CASRRQGGGELFF	TGTGCCAGCAGGAGACAGGGAGGCGGGGAGCTGTTTTTT
TRBV9	TRBJ2-1	TRBD2	-	CASSVASGRPNEQFF	TGTGCCAGCAGCGTAGCTAGCGGGAGACCCAATGAGCAGTTCTTC
TRBV4-2	TRBJ2-6	TRBD2	-	CASSRSPGLAGGTGANVLTF	TGTGCCAGCAGCCGGTCTCCGGGACTAGCGGGAGGTACGGGGGCCAACGTCCTGACTTTC
TRBV3-1/TRBV3-2	TRBJ2-7	TRBD2	-	CASGTSYEQYF	TGTGCCAGTGGGACTAGCTACGAGCAGTACTTC
TRBV19	TRBJ2-1	TRBD1	few	CASSSQRDRNYNEQFF	TGTGCCAGTAGTTCCCAACGGGACAGAAATTACAATGAGCAGTTCTTC
TRBV23-1	TRBJ2-1	-	-	CASTTSSRFPNEQFF	TGCGCCAGCACCACTAGCAGCCGATTCCCCAATGAGCAGTTCTTC
TRBV24-1	TRBJ2-3	-	-	CATSEQTGFPTDTQYF	TGTGCCACCAGTGAACAAACAGGGTTCCCCACAGATACGCAGTATTTT
TRBV27	TRBJ1-1	-	few	CASSLLAGRMNTEAFF	TGTGCCAGCAGTCTCCTAGCGGGAAGGATGAACACTGAAGCTTTCTTT
TRBV6-5	TRBJ2-3	-	-	CASSYPGTDTQYF	TGTGCCAGCAGTTACCCGGGCACAGATACGCAGTATTTT
TRBV10-3	TRBJ2-2	TRBD2	-	CAIGASGTGELFF	TGTGCCATCGGGGCTAGCGGCACCGGGGAGCTGTTTTTT
TRBV6-5	TRBJ2-6	-	few	CASRLSPGANVLTF	TGTGCCAGCCGCCTTAGTCCTGGGGCCAACGTCCTGACTTTC
TRBV3-1/TRBV3-2	TRBJ2-1	TRBD2	-	CASSLSGSSYNEQFF	TGTGCCAGCAGCCTTAGCGGGAGCTCCTACAATGAGCAGTTCTTC
TRBV6-2/TRBV6-3	TRBJ1-5	-	-	CASSPRNQPQHF	TGTGCCAGCAGTCCGAGGAATCAGCCCCAGCATTTT
TRBV5-8	TRBJ1-3	TRBD1	-	CASSSTGTSGNTIYF	TGTGCCAGCAGCTCGACAGGGACCTCTGGAAACACCATATATTTT
TRBV4-2	TRBJ1-2	TRBD1	-	CASSQHSPGTGNGYTF	TGTGCCAGCAGCCAACACTCACCCGGGACAGGGAATGGCTACACCTTC
TRBV12-5	TRBJ1-6	-	-	CASGLQGTSPLHF	TGTGCTAGTGGTCTACAGGGTACTTCACCCCTCCACTTT
TRBV7-9	TRBJ2-7	-	-	CASSWADEQYF	TGTGCCAGCAGCTGGGCCGATGAGCAGTACTTC
TRBV19	TRBJ2-1	TRBD2	few	CASSGTSGSSNNEQFF	TGTGCCAGTAGCGGGACTAGCGGGAGTTCGAACAATGAGCAGTTCTTC